Listed here are 26 T cell receptor beta chains from one sample, sequenced in a study of T cell repertoires in aging, cancer and after chemotherapy. Amplification of TCR beta used genomic DNA extracted from peripheral blood. TRB rearrangements spanning V, D and J were amplified using mixed TRB-A/B primers. TCRdb used MiXCR to reprocess the multiplex PCR reads, holding one entry per CDR3 protein. The sample has roughly 8,600 distinct CDR3 sequences, approximately 25% seen once. Sequencing was performed on blood. These receptors all come from a human donor with a blood cancer.

With regard to this clonotype: This may come from a read error, since a much larger clone is one base off. CDR3: CASTKLQTSGSSYEQHF. The CDR3 DNA follows: TGTGCCAGCACCAAACTTCAGACTAGCGGGAGCTCCTACGAGCAGCACTTC. The rearrangement uses TRBV7-4 and TRBJ2-7; 12 nucleotides align to TRBD2. This CDR3 is 17 amino acids long. CDR1 and CDR2 from the germline V gene are SGHVT and SQSDAQ.

By frequency in the sample, this clonotype is medium-sized (0.01 to 0.1%). The chain combines TRBV6-2 or TRBV6-3 with TRBJ2-3, with D perhaps TRBD1 (7 bases). The ends were cut back, 0 bases at V and 1 base at J, with 14 bases in the middle. Germline assignment: CDR1 MNHEY and CDR2 SVGEGT. The CDR3 runs 17 residues. CDR3 nucleotides: TGTGCCAGCAGTTACTCGGAGGGGGCGGTTGGCACAGATACGCAGTATTTT. Its translation: CASSYSEGAVGTDTQYF.

The chain links TRBV19 to TRBJ2-1; 7 bases align to TRBD1. V shed 6 bases and J 2 bases; nucleotides not matched to a gene: 4. Germline CDR1 is LNHDA and CDR2 is SQIVND (reference sequence). The CDR3 length is 14 residues. The CDR3 reads CASSETGTYNEQFF. The DNA of the CDR3 is TGTGCCAGTAGCGAGACAGGGACCTACAATGAGCAGTTCTTC.

The chain employs TRBV27 and TRBJ2-7, with 12 bases matching TRBD1. The CDR3 sequence is 13 residues long. V was clipped by 6 bases and J by 5 bases; unmatched bases: 2. CDR1 is MNHEY and CDR2 is SMNVEV in the germline V gene (reference sequence). The CDR3 is CASRGQGAHEQYF. The CDR3, as DNA: TGTGCCAGCAGGGGACAGGGGGCCCACGAGCAGTACTTC.

This clonotype is medium-sized. The gene calls are TRBV5-6 and TRBJ2-7, with D perhaps TRBD2 (6 bases). The CDR3 has 14 residues. Germline V gene data show CDR1 as SGHDT and CDR2 as YYEEEE. With 3 bases removed from V and 7 bases from J, the gap between germline ends came to 17 bases. This CDR3 is CASSWGESREEQYF. Written as DNA, the CDR3 is TGTGCCAGCAGCTGGGGGGAATCCCGGGAGGAGCAGTACTTC.

This clonotype has only a few counts. This chain joins TRBV7-2 and TRBJ2-7; D perhaps matches TRBD2 (5 bases). V was cut by 5 bases and J by 3 bases, with 8 bases left in between. Germline V gene sequence: CDR1 SGHTA, CDR2 FQGNSA. The CDR3 has 12 residues. CDR3 residues: CASSQGLYEQYF. Here the CDR3 DNA reads TGTGCCAGCAGCCAAGGACTCTACGAGCAGTACTTC. Variable domain in full (rest from reference TRBV7-2 and TRBJ2-7): GAGVSQSPSNKVTEKGKDVELRCDPISGHTALYWYRQSLGQGLEFLIYFQGNSAPDKSGLPSDRFSAERTGGSVSTLTIQRTQQEDSAVYLCASSQGLYEQYFGPGTRLTVT.

This clonotype is labeled medium-sized (0.01 to 0.1%). The chain carries TRBV27 and TRBJ1-1; D remains unclear. V lost 1 base, J lost 0 bases, and 9 bases lay in between. The CDR3 runs to 15 residues. CDR1 is MNHEY, CDR2 SMNVEV, per germline (reference sequence). The CDR3 region is CASSLFGAMNTEAFF. The CDR3 nucleotides are TGTGCCAGCAGTTTATTTGGAGCCATGAACACTGAAGCTTTCTTT.

This clonotype is medium-sized (0.01 to 0.1%) by share. The CDR3 DNA is TGTGCCAGTACCCCGGGTCAATCCACCGGGGAGCTGTTTTTT. Translated, it gives CASTPGQSTGELFF. V usage is TRBV19 and J usage is TRBJ2-2; D is uncertain. The V and J ends lost 7 bases and 4 bases respectively, with 13 bases between them. CDR1 LNHDA and CDR2 SQIVND come from the germline V gene (reference sequence). The CDR3 sequence is 14 residues long.

This chain uses TRBV20-1 with TRBJ2-5, with D unresolved. V was cut by 2 bases and J by 5 bases, with 6 bases left in between. CDR3 length: 11 amino acids. CDR1 and CDR2 from the germline V gene are DFQATT and SNEGSKA (reference sequence). The CDR3 loop reads CSARIGETQYF. CDR3 coding DNA: TGCAGTGCTAGAATCGGGGAGACCCAGTACTTC.

The chain couples TRBV11-2 to TRBJ2-3; D is unresolved. The CDR3 is made up of 13 amino acids. V lost 2 bases, J lost 2 bases, and 5 bases lay in between. CDR1 is SGHAT and CDR2 is FQNNGV in the germline V gene. This chain's CDR3 is CASSLHPTDTQYF. In nucleotides, the CDR3 is TGTGCCAGCAGCTTACACCCCACAGATACGCAGTATTTT.

This clonotype was counted only a few times. The CDR3 DNA reads as TGTGCCAGCAGCCGCTCCACAGGGGATACGCAGTATTTT. Translating it yields CASSRSTGDTQYF. The chain links TRBV7-3 to TRBJ2-3; maybe TRBD1 (6 bases). The CDR3 extends over 13 amino acids. Trimming pared 5 bases from V and 6 bases from J, leaving 12 bases between. CDR1 is SGHTA, CDR2 FQGTGA, per germline.

This chain connects TRBV11-2 to TRBJ1-1; D is undetermined. Trimming removed 5 bases at V and 3 bases at J, with 16 bases between. Germline V gene data show CDR1 as SGHAT and CDR2 as FQNNGV. The CDR3 extends over 15 amino acids. The CDR3 is CASSRLEASYTEAFF. In DNA, the CDR3 is TGTGCCAGCAGCCGTTTGGAAGCAAGCTACACTGAAGCTTTCTTT.

This chain links TRBV4-2 with TRBJ1-2; a weak D match, TRBD1 (6 bases). Germline CDR1 and CDR2: LGHNA and YNFKEQ. The CDR3 has 15 amino acids. V lost 0 bases, J lost 4 bases, and 12 bases lay in between. The CDR3 here is CASSQDGGQSYGYTF. In DNA, the CDR3 is TGTGCCAGCAGCCAAGACGGGGGGCAAAGCTATGGCTACACCTTC.

In its sample, this clonotype was seen many times. The chain carries TRBV30 and TRBJ2-1; 8 bases match TRBD2. Germline V gene data show CDR1 as GTSNPN and CDR2 as SVGIG (reference sequence). V gave up 0 bases and J gave up 0 bases; unmatched junction bases: 4. The CDR3 loop spans 16 amino acids. CDR3 sequence: CAWSVRTSGSYNEQFF. The DNA of the CDR3 is TGTGCCTGGAGTGTACGTACTAGCGGCTCCTACAATGAGCAGTTCTTC. Based on the CDR3 plus reference TRBV30 and TRBJ2-1, the full variable domain is SQTIHQWPATLVQPVGSPLSLECTVEGTSNPNLYWYRQAAGRGLQLLFYSVGIGQISSEVPQNLSASRPQDRQFILSSKKLLLSDSGFYLCAWSVRTSGSYNEQFFGPGTRLTVL.

This clonotype was detected only a few times. The J gene is TRBJ2-1, the V gene TRBV5-1; 10 positions agree with TRBD2. The CDR3 loop spans 15 amino acids. Trimming took 0 bases from V and 6 from J; bases not matched to a gene: 3. Germline lookup yields CDR1 SGHRS and CDR2 YFSETQ. In nucleotides, the CDR3 is TGCGCCAGCAGCTTGGCTAGCGGGGGCTTCAATGAGCAGTTCTTC. Translated, it gives CASSLASGGFNEQFF.

This clonotype rates as medium-sized. J is TRBJ2-3 and V is TRBV6-6; 7 nucleotides line up with TRBD2. Germline assignment: CDR1 MNHNY and CDR2 SVGAGI (reference sequence). CDR3 length: 18 residues. The trim removed 2 bases at V and 3 bases at J, leaving 14 bases unmatched. This chain's CDR3 is CASSYDGVAGRETDTQYF. The CDR3 DNA sequence: TGTGCCAGCAGTTACGACGGTGTAGCGGGTCGGGAGACAGATACGCAGTATTTT.

The rearrangement uses TRBV28 and TRBJ1-2; perhaps TRBD1 as D (6 bases). The CDR3 extends over 13 amino acids. The V gene's germline CDR1 is MDHEN and CDR2 SYDVKM. Trimming took 6 bases from V and 4 from J, leaving 12 bases between them. CDR3 amino acids: CASRPDSFYGYTF. CDR3 sequence (DNA): TGTGCCAGCAGGCCGGACAGCTTCTATGGCTACACCTTC.

By proportion, this clonotype is medium-sized. V is TRBV30 and J is TRBJ1-2; D call uncertain. The CDR3 loop spans 14 amino acids. Germline assignment: CDR1 GTSNPN and CDR2 SVGIG (reference sequence). The ends were cut back, 3 bases at V and 8 bases at J, with 19 bases in the middle. The CDR3, as DNA: TGTGCCTGGAGCGTCATTGGAGGCCACACGGGCTACACCTTC. This codes for CAWSVIGGHTGYTF.

This clonotype qualifies as medium-sized. This CDR3 reads CASSPGTGPNYGYTF. CDR3 DNA: TGTGCCAGCTCACCAGGAACAGGTCCTAACTATGGCTACACCTTC. The chain joins TRBV18 to TRBJ1-2; D is possibly TRBD1 (5 bases). The CDR3 spans 15 residues. Germline CDR1 reads KGHSH; CDR2 reads LQKENI. With 2 bases removed from V and 0 bases from J, the gap between germline ends came to 10 bases.

By its share, this clonotype is medium-sized. The chain is built from TRBV29-1 and TRBJ2-1; weak D call: TRBD2 (7 bases). The CDR3 contains 14 residues. CDR1 is SQVTM, CDR2 ANQGSEA, per germline. Trimming took 4 bases from V and 4 from J, leaving 14 bases between them. The CDR3 DNA reads as TGCAGCGTTGGGGGGGGCACCCTATACAATGAGCAGTTCTTC. Protein sequence: CSVGGGTLYNEQFF.

By sample share, this clonotype is medium-sized. The gene calls are TRBV19 and TRBJ1-1; 9 bases are shared with TRBD1. CDR1 is LNHDA and CDR2 is SQIVND in the germline V gene (reference sequence). Unmatched junction bases numbered 6, after V lost 4 bases and J lost 6 bases. The CDR3 consists of 14 residues. Here the CDR3 DNA reads TGTGCCAGTAGTACCCGGGACAGGGTCCCTGAAGCTTTCTTT. Translation: CASSTRDRVPEAFF.

Ten or more counts support this clonotype. The rearrangement joins TRBV6-6 to TRBJ1-6, with 7 bases lining up with TRBD1. V lost 0 bases and J lost 0; bases outside the gene matches: 5. The CDR3 runs 18 residues. Germline V gene data show CDR1 as MNHNY and CDR2 as SVGAGI (reference sequence). The CDR3 nucleotides are TGTGCCAGCAGTTACTCGAGGGGGGACAGCTCCTATAATTCACCCCTCCACTTT. Its translation is CASSYSRGDSSYNSPLHF.

This clonotype was seen a few times. The rearrangement uses TRBV11-2 and TRBJ2-2; D assignment may be TRBD1 or TRBD2 (5 bases each). The V and J ends lost 2 bases and 6 bases respectively, with 10 bases between them. CDR1 is SGHAT and CDR2 is FQNNGV in the germline V gene. This CDR3 region has 14 residues. The CDR3 reads CASSLQGVAGELFF. The DNA of the CDR3 is TGTGCCAGCAGCTTACAGGGAGTAGCCGGGGAGCTGTTTTTT.

J is TRBJ1-2 and V is TRBV7-2, with unresolved D. The CDR3 is 14 amino acids. The V gene lost 1 base and the J gene lost 0 bases, with 6 bases spanning the gap. Per germline, CDR1 SGHTA and CDR2 FQGNSA. This chain's CDR3 is CASSLGLANYGYTF. For the CDR3, the DNA is TGTGCCAGCAGCTTAGGTCTAGCTAACTATGGCTACACCTTC.

This clonotype is classed as medium-sized. The J gene is TRBJ1-1, the V gene TRBV19; no firm D call. V gave up 5 bases and J gave up 2 bases, with 6 bases separating them. The CDR3 covers 12 residues. The germline V gene has CDR1 LNHDA and CDR2 SQIVND (reference sequence). The CDR3 nucleotides read TGTGCCAGTAGTCACGGAAACACTGAAGCTTTCTTT. Amino acid sequence: CASSHGNTEAFF.

This clonotype showed up just a few times. In nucleotides, the CDR3 is TGCGCCAGCAGCTTGGGGGGGACGTTTGCGAACACCGGGGAGCTGTTTTTT. It is translated as CASSLGGTFANTGELFF. The chain is built from TRBV5-1 and TRBJ2-2, with D perhaps given as TRBD1 or TRBD2 (5 bases each). The germline V gene encodes CDR1 SGHRS and CDR2 YFSETQ. The CDR3 is 17 residues long. The V and J ends lost 0 bases and 0 bases respectively, with 12 bases between them. Variable domain in full (rest from reference TRBV5-1 and TRBJ2-2): KAGVTQTPRYLIKTRGQQVTLSCSPISGHRSVSWYQQTPGQGLQFLFEYFSETQRNKGNFPGRFSGRQFSNSRSEMNVSTLELGDSALYLCASSLGGTFANTGELFFGEGSRLTVL.